This T cell receptor beta chain was retrieved from a study of neurological immune-mediated disorders. General study results and limits: TCR clonal expansion peaked in HTLV-1-associated myelopathy patients and was lowest in multiple sclerosis patients. No sharing of CDR3 amino acid sequences was observed among expanded clones across subjects, suggesting private repertoires in all groups.

Unsorted libraries used 2 million PBMCs kept at -80 degrees C. This clonotype was recorded at least ten times. What it recognizes is unknown. As for the cDNA, it was generated by 5'RACE with 10-nucleotide random UMIs. Using its own MiXCR run on the 5' RACE reads, TCRdb lists one record per CDR3 protein. The sample holds tens of thousands of distinct CDR3 sequences, about 13% seen once. Trimming removed 8 bases from V and 1 base from J, with 12 bases in between. Germline values: CDR1 ENHRY, CDR2 SYGVKD. This CDR3 region has 13 residues. The specimen was PBMCs. This clonotype was sampled from a woman in her fifties or sixties with HTLV-1-associated myelopathy (HAM/TSP). The gene calls are TRBV10-3 and TRBJ2-7, with D tentatively TRBD1 or TRBD2 (5 bases each). CDR3 residues: CAIGDRSSYEQYF. CDR3 bases: TGTGCCATCGGGGACCGCTCATCCTACGAGCAGTACTTC.